Presented here are 10 T cell receptor beta chains from one specimen sequenced in a study of immune heterogeneity within non-small cell lung tumors. Genomic DNA from bulk tumor acted as the template, and roughly 0.55 ug was loaded per sample. Surgery yielded several widely spaced biopsies per primary tumor. The study enrolled patients with untreated, newly diagnosed non-small cell lung cancer who underwent curative surgery. Multiplex PCR relied on 32 V and 13 J primers to amplify TCR beta CDR3. One entry per CDR3 protein results from TCRdb running MiXCR on the multiplex PCR reads. The sample shows 7,500 to 10,000 distinct CDR3 sequences, approximately 34% of them seen only once. The specimen sequenced was lung tumor tissue. The receptors shown here come from a man aged 55-75 years with non-small cell lung cancer.

This clonotype was recorded a few times. The J gene is TRBJ2-2, the V gene TRBV11-3; tentative D call: TRBD1 (5 bases). The CDR3 loop spans 14 amino acids. Trimming stripped 5 bases from V and 1 base from J, with 8 bases between. Germline CDR1 SGHNT, CDR2 YENEEA. The CDR3 DNA is TGTGCCAGCAGCACAGGAATGAACACCGGGGAGCTGTTTTTT. Translating it yields CASSTGMNTGELFF.

In this sample, this clonotype is medium-sized. J is TRBJ2-7 and V is TRBV20-1, with 14 bases that match TRBD2. Germline CDR1 and CDR2: DFQATT and SNEGSKA (reference sequence). V was pared by 6 bases and J by 5 bases, with 9 bases of the junction left unmatched. The CDR3 sequence is 15 residues long. CDR3 region: CSAEGLAGDKDEQYF. CDR3 bases: TGCAGTGCAGAGGGACTAGCGGGAGATAAGGACGAGCAGTACTTC.

This clonotype was counted many times. V gene TRBV20-1 combines with J gene TRBJ2-3, with TRBD2 matching over 9 bases. V lost 1 base, J lost 2 bases, and 13 bases stayed unmatched. This CDR3 spans 18 amino acids. Germline V gene lookup returns CDR1 DFQATT and CDR2 SNEGSKA (reference sequence). CDR3 residues: CSARGTVAGDPTTDTQYF. Written as DNA, the CDR3 is TGCAGTGCTAGAGGGACTGTAGCGGGAGACCCTACCACAGATACGCAGTATTTT.

In regard to this clonotype: A read error is likely, as this CDR3 ends without the conserved phenylalanine or tryptophan. The DNA is left out, because the CDR3 cannot be placed on it with certainty; the CDR3 is given as TCRdb lists it. The chain links TRBV6-1 to TRBJ2-3; TRBD1, the D gene given by the table, was not confirmed from the DNA. Germline CDR1 reads MNHNS; CDR2 reads SASEGT. The CDR3 numbers 17 amino acids, ends counted. CDR3 loop: CASSRGRTAGYEQYFGP.

The J gene is TRBJ2-7, the V gene TRBV7-3, with 7 bases lining up with TRBD1. Germline-derived CDR1 and CDR2 are SGHTA and FQGTGA. The junction had 15 bases not matched to a gene; V was cut back by 5 bases and J by 2 bases. The CDR3 loop spans 17 amino acids. CDR3 in amino acids: CASSLEKPTGNPYEQYF. The DNA of the CDR3 is TGTGCCAGCAGCCTTGAGAAACCGACAGGGAATCCCTACGAGCAGTACTTC.

This clonotype was observed many times. V is TRBV6-5 and J is TRBJ2-5, with D hard to call. Per the germline V gene, CDR1 is MNHEY and CDR2 is SVGAGI. Trimming took 8 bases from V and 2 from J, leaving 9 bases between them. The CDR3 has 12 amino acids. The CDR3 bases are TGTGCCAGCGGAACACAGCAAGAGACCCAGTACTTC. Translating it yields CASGTQQETQYF.

This clonotype has ten or more counts. The chain carries TRBV7-9 and TRBJ1-2; 9 bases are shared with TRBD1. The J segment lost 6 bases and the V segment lost 5 bases, leaving 7 bases of the junction unmatched. The germline V gene encodes CDR1 SEHNR and CDR2 FQNEAQ (reference sequence). This CDR3 has 14 amino acids. CDR3 loop: CASSPGTGTDGYTF. In DNA, the CDR3 is TGTGCCAGCAGCCCCGGGACAGGGACGGATGGCTACACCTTC.

By sample share, this clonotype is medium-sized. The chain has TRBV14 and TRBJ1-5, with TRBD1 as a possible D gene (5 bases). The CDR3 totals 16 residues. The V end was cut by 6 bases, the J end by 0 bases, with 15 bases between. The germline V gene has CDR1 SGHDN and CDR2 FVKESK. The chain's CDR3 is CASSIVGGGSNQPQHF. The CDR3 coding sequence is TGTGCCAGCAGTATAGTCGGGGGTGGTAGCAATCAGCCCCAGCATTTT.

This chain connects TRBV12-3 or TRBV12-4 to TRBJ1-4, with D unresolved. V dropped 3 bases and J dropped 2 bases, with 10 bases sitting between them. The CDR3 contains 15 residues. CDR3 DNA: TGTGCCAGCAGTTTTCGGAGGGCCACTAATGAAAAACTGTTTTTT. Its protein is CASSFRRATNEKLFF.

By sample fraction, this clonotype is medium-sized. This chain links TRBV28 with TRBJ2-7; D unclear. CDR3 length: 10 residues. Germline V lookup: CDR1 MDHEN, CDR2 SYDVKM. Trimming stripped 4 bases from V and 9 bases from J, with 7 bases between. The CDR3 reads CASSSRVQYF. CDR3 nucleotide sequence: TGTGCCAGCAGTTCCCGGGTGCAGTACTTC.